This T cell receptor (beta chain) appears in the sequencing data of a study of cytomegalovirus exposure and HLA in healthy donors. Study overall: An early release of data contained 70 million to 95 million unique TCRs, which came from HLA-typed donors. Study-wide results and caveats: A later analysis linked a missense DCLRE1C variant to TCR beta V- and J-gene trimming. Sequencing depth roughly uniform across donors was assumed in presence/absence analyses.

Germline CDR1 is GTSNPN and CDR2 is SVGIG (reference sequence). V lost 5 bases and J lost 3; bases outside the gene matches: 8. This CDR3 comprises 14 residues. In the PCR, 60 Vbeta and 13 Jbeta primers were used. Clones were read by immunoSEQ multiplex PCR, and TCRdb kept only the in-frame ones, dropping some. This table lists 110,000 to 150,000 clones. To note about this clone: Its target is unknown.

The sequence was obtained from a male donor in good health and CMV-seronegative. The chain has TRBV30 and TRBJ2-3; TRBD2 matches at 7 bases. Sequencing was carried out using PBMCs. The CDR3 is CAWRRAGATDTQYF. The CDR3 DNA reads as TGTGCCTGGCGTCGGGCGGGAGCAACAGATACGCAGTATTTT.